These 17 T cell receptor beta chains came from one sample sequenced in a study of cytomegalovirus exposure and HLA in healthy donors. This table comes from immunoSEQ multiplex PCR, and its TCRdb copy is limited to in-frame clones, with some not included. The sample lists some 120,000 clones, roughly 89% seen once, with around 1.1% in the top ten. Sequenced sample: PBMCs. Receptor source: a woman younger than 30 in good health and CMV-seronegative.

The chain recombines TRBV27 with TRBJ1-5, with 7 nucleotides matching TRBD1. The junction had 4 bases not matched to a gene; V was cut back by 6 bases and J by 2 bases. This CDR3 is built from 14 residues. Germline V lookup: CDR1 MNHEY, CDR2 SMNVEV (reference sequence). The chain's CDR3 is CASRSGTGNQPQHF. The CDR3 coding sequence is TGTGCCAGCAGATCAGGGACAGGCAATCAGCCCCAGCATTTT.

The chain uses TRBV6-1 and TRBJ2-7, with D tentatively TRBD1 (5 bases). V lost 7 bases and J 3 bases, leaving 13 bases between the germline ends. Looked up from germline, CDR1 is MNHNS and CDR2 is SASEGT. The CDR3 covers 13 residues. The CDR3 nucleotides read TGTGCCAGCATATCACAGGTACACTACGAGCAGTACGTC. It codes for CASISQVHYEQYV.

The V call is TRBV28, the J call TRBJ1-1, with D perhaps matching TRBD1 (5 bases). From germline, CDR1 is MDHEN and CDR2 SYDVKM. Trimming removed 8 bases from V and 3 bases from J, with 10 bases in between. The CDR3 extends over 12 amino acids. CDR3 in DNA: TGTGCCAGCCAGGGCCGGTACACTGAAGCTTTCTTT. Encoded protein: CASQGRYTEAFF.

This chain joins TRBV28 and TRBJ1-1; weak D call: TRBD1 (5 bases). Germline CDR1 and CDR2: MDHEN and SYDVKM. Trimming removed 7 bases from V and 1 base from J, with 16 bases in between. The CDR3 loop spans 15 amino acids. The CDR3 here is CASIPSKGKNTEAFF. CDR3 nucleotide sequence: TGTGCCAGCATTCCCTCTAAGGGGAAGAACACTGAAGCTTTCTTT.

The V and J genes are TRBV19 and TRBJ2-4; D might be TRBD1 (6 bases). CDR1 is LNHDA, CDR2 SQIVND, per germline (reference sequence). The CDR3 loop spans 16 amino acids. The V gene lost 5 bases and the J gene lost 2 bases, with 16 bases spanning the gap. As DNA, the CDR3 is TGTGCCAGTAGTTCCGACCCACAGGGCCCCAAAAACATTCAGTACTTC. Translating gives CASSSDPQGPKNIQYF. Drawing the rest from reference TRBV19 and TRBJ2-4, the complete variable domain is DGGITQSPKYLFRKEGQNVTLSCEQNLNHDAMYWYRQDPGQGLRLIYYSQIVNDFQKGDIAEGYSVSREKKESFPLTVTSAQKNPTAFYLCASSSDPQGPKNIQYFGAGTRLSVL.

The V and J genes are TRBV18 and TRBJ2-7, with TRBD1 matching 7 bases. Germline V gene data show CDR1 as KGHSH and CDR2 as LQKENI. The V segment lost 3 bases and the J segment 1 base; nucleotides outside the gene matches: 3. CDR3 length equals 14 residues. The CDR3 reads CASSPDRYSYEQYF. The CDR3 nucleotides are TGTGCCAGCTCACCGGACAGGTATTCCTACGAGCAGTACTTC.

V usage is TRBV29-1 and J usage is TRBJ2-7; 10 nucleotides agree with TRBD1. The V gene's germline CDR1 is SQVTM and CDR2 ANQGSEA. The V segment lost 4 bases and the J segment 5 bases; nucleotides outside the gene matches: 8. This CDR3 is 14 amino acids long. The CDR3: CSVGVRDRGHEQYF. In DNA, the CDR3 is TGCAGCGTTGGGGTTCGGGACAGGGGCCACGAGCAGTACTTC.

CDR3 in DNA: TGTGCCAGCAGTCCCCAGACAGGGACCCAGACCCAGTACTTC. It translates to CASSPQTGTQTQYF. The chain joins TRBV28 to TRBJ2-5, with 7 bases identical to TRBD1. Trimming took 5 bases from V and 6 from J; bases not matched to a gene: 9. The CDR3 runs to 14 residues. Per the germline V gene, CDR1 is MDHEN and CDR2 is SYDVKM.

This clone was found a few times. The chain couples TRBV29-1 to TRBJ1-2, with a possible D match to TRBD1 (6 bases). This CDR3 comprises 14 residues. Trimming took off 3 bases at V and 3 bases at J, with 14 bases between the two ends. Germline-derived CDR1 and CDR2 are SQVTM and ANQGSEA. CDR3 in amino acids: CSVDGDTRDYGYTF. As DNA, the CDR3 is TGCAGCGTTGATGGGGACACTAGAGACTATGGCTACACCTTC.

This chain links TRBV6-5 with TRBJ1-4; tentatively, D is TRBD1 (6 bases). Germline CDR1 reads MNHEY; CDR2 reads SVGAGI. Deletions cut 2 bases from V and 9 bases from J, with 13 bases between. The CDR3 consists of 14 residues. CDR3 coding DNA: TGTGCCAGCAGTTACGAGGGGGATAGGAAAAAACTGTTTTTT. Translation: CASSYEGDRKKLFF.

The chain recombines TRBV29-1 with TRBJ2-5; 8 bases fit TRBD2. CDR1 and CDR2 (germline): SQVTM, ANQGSEA. This CDR3 spans 12 amino acids. Trimming at V came to 7 bases and at J to 4 bases, leaving 5 bases not matched to a gene. This CDR3 reads CSAWTSLETQYF. DNA for the CDR3: TGCAGCGCATGGACTAGCTTAGAGACCCAGTACTTC.

V gene TRBV18 combines with J gene TRBJ2-7; 8 bases are shared with TRBD2. The germline CDR1 and CDR2 sequences are KGHSH and LQKENI. Trimming cost V 2 bases and J 0 bases; bases outside gene matches: 3. CDR3 length equals 15 residues. The CDR3 DNA reads TGTGCCAGCTCACCATCCGGGAGGGACTCCTACGAGCAGTACTTC. As protein: CASSPSGRDSYEQYF.

V and J are TRBV7-2 and TRBJ2-1; 8 nucleotides align to TRBD2. The CDR3 has 14 residues. With V trimmed by 6 bases and J by 2 bases, 3 bases remained unmatched. CDR1 and CDR2 from the germline V gene are SGHTA and FQGNSA. The CDR3 nucleotides are TGTGCCAGCAGGCCGGGGGGGACCTACAATGAGCAGTTCTTC. Translated: CASRPGGTYNEQFF.

The genes are TRBV15 and TRBJ2-3; a weak D match, TRBD2 (5 bases). Germline assignment: CDR1 LNHNV and CDR2 YYDKDF (reference sequence). There are 20 residues in the CDR3. The V end was cut by 0 bases, the J end by 2 bases, with 24 bases between. The CDR3 is CATSRDALSPNRGTTDTQYF. In nucleotides, the CDR3 is TGTGCCACCAGCAGAGATGCATTATCCCCGAATCGGGGTACCACAGATACGCAGTATTTT.

The V call is TRBV7-9, the J call TRBJ2-5, with a tentative D call TRBD2 (6 bases). Germline values: CDR1 SEHNR, CDR2 FQNEAQ (reference sequence). The CDR3 length is 15 residues. Trimming stripped 5 bases from V and 5 bases from J, with 18 bases between. DNA for the CDR3: TGTGCCAGCAGCCCCCCCCGGGAGACCCCGGAGACCCAGTACTTC. Translating gives CASSPPRETPETQYF.

The chain combines TRBV4-2 with TRBJ2-5; 13 nucleotides line up with TRBD2. The CDR3 has 16 amino acids. The trim removed 4 bases at V and 1 base at J, leaving 3 bases unmatched. Germline V gene lookup returns CDR1 LGHNA and CDR2 YNFKEQ. CDR3 in amino acids: CASSPGLAGPQETQYF. The CDR3 DNA is TGTGCCAGCAGCCCGGGACTAGCGGGGCCCCAAGAGACCCAGTACTTC.

The chain joins TRBV28 to TRBJ2-7; 10 bases fit TRBD2. V lost 2 bases and J lost 6; bases outside the gene matches: 1. The CDR3 contains 13 residues. Germline V gene data show CDR1 as MDHEN and CDR2 as SYDVKM. CDR3 residues: CASSLASGSEQYF. CDR3 coding DNA: TGTGCCAGCAGTTTAGCTAGCGGGAGCGAGCAGTACTTC.